A single sample gave rise to the 3 T cell receptor beta chains below, sequenced in a study of cytomegalovirus exposure and HLA in healthy donors. PCR primers comprised 60 Vbeta and 13 Jbeta primers. Clones were read by immunoSEQ multiplex PCR, and TCRdb kept only the in-frame ones, dropping some. The sample shows around 150,000 clones, 75% of them seen only once. Sequencing was carried out using PBMCs. These TCRs come from a woman in her 50s in good health and CMV-seropositive.

The chain couples TRBV7-7 to TRBJ2-5; the match to TRBD2 covers 8 bases. J was trimmed by 4 bases and V by 5 bases; bases with no gene match: 3. Germline CDR1 reads SSHAT; CDR2 reads FNYEAQ (reference sequence). CDR3 length equals 13 residues. The CDR3 loop is CASSPAGGETQYF. The CDR3 nucleotides are TGTGCCAGCAGCCCGGCGGGGGGAGAGACCCAGTACTTC.

This clone appeared once. This sequence joins TRBV10-3 and TRBJ1-6, with D unclear. CDR1 and CDR2 (germline): ENHRY, SYGVKD. V gave up 0 bases and J gave up 10 bases, with 4 bases separating them. This CDR3 has 12 residues. CDR3 region: CAISESSSPLHF. The CDR3, as DNA: TGTGCCATCAGTGAGTCCTCCTCACCCCTCCACTTT.

This clone was seen a handful of times. The chain couples TRBV5-6 to TRBJ2-6; D remains ambiguous. The V end was cut by 2 bases, the J end by 0 bases, with 15 bases between. The CDR3 consists of 18 residues. CDR1 and CDR2 (germline): SGHDT, YYEEEE. In DNA, the CDR3 is TGTGCCAGCAGCTTTCAAAGCGCCTTAAGCTCTGGGGCCAACGTCCTGACTTTC. It yields the protein CASSFQSALSSGANVLTF. The full variable domain, completed using reference TRBV5-6 and TRBJ2-6, is DAGVTQSPTHLIKTRGQQVTLRCSPKSGHDTVSWYQQALGQGPQFIFQYYEEEERQRGNFPDRFSGHQFPNYSSELNVNALLLGDSALYLCASSFQSALSSGANVLTFGAGSRLTVL.